A single sample is the source of the 27 T cell receptor beta chains below, sequenced in a study of blood T cells in healthy people across ages. Primed by a sample-barcoded 5' primer and a J-beta primer mix, a second PCR proceeded for 7 to 11 cycles. Each CDR3 protein is one row after TCRdb ran MiXCR on the 5' RACE reads. This table has 750,000 to 950,000 distinct CDR3 sequences, roughly 50% appearing once. The sequenced material came from blood. Receptors were obtained from a man aged 80 or over in good health.

This chain uses TRBV5-1 with TRBJ2-5, with a weak D call TRBD1 (6 bases). V lost 6 bases and J lost 1, with 10 bases in between. From germline, CDR1 is SGHRS and CDR2 YFSETQ. This CDR3 spans 13 amino acids. CDR3 in amino acids: CASNRDTQETQYF. CDR3 bases: TGCGCCAGCAACCGGGACACCCAAGAGACCCAGTACTTC.

The chain has TRBV27 and TRBJ2-3, with 14 bases lining up with TRBD2. Germline lookup yields CDR1 MNHEY and CDR2 SMNVEV (reference sequence). The CDR3 runs 19 residues. Trimming took 5 bases from V and 4 from J; bases not matched to a gene: 14. Written as DNA, the CDR3 is TGTGCCAGCAGTCCCCGGTGGGGGACTAGCGGGAGTGAGGCAGATACGCAGTATTTT. Amino acid sequence: CASSPRWGTSGSEADTQYF.

J is TRBJ1-1 and V is TRBV29-1, with 9 bases aligning to TRBD1. CDR1 and CDR2 from the germline V gene are SQVTM and ANQGSEA. CDR3 length equals 17 residues. V trimming: 5 bases; J trimming: 4 bases; junction bases outside the gene matches: 17. Here the CDR3 reads CSVLDLQGAQVGTEAFF. The CDR3 DNA reads TGCAGCGTTCTCGATCTACAGGGGGCGCAGGTGGGCACTGAAGCTTTCTTT.

V gene TRBV7-2 combines with J gene TRBJ2-7; 7 positions agree with TRBD1. Germline V gene data show CDR1 as SGHTA and CDR2 as FQGNSA. Unmatched junction bases numbered 8, after V lost 6 bases and J lost 0 bases. The CDR3 is made up of 15 amino acids. This chain's CDR3 is CASSPLDRYSYEQYF. CDR3 bases: TGTGCCAGCAGTCCCTTGGACAGGTACTCCTACGAGCAGTACTTC.

This sequence joins TRBV5-1 and TRBJ2-1; 8 bases fit TRBD2. V dropped 4 bases and J dropped 5; count of bases not matched to a gene: 14. CDR3 size: 17 residues. CDR1 and CDR2 (germline): SGHRS, YFSETQ. CDR3: CASSPREGGRLNNEQFF. In DNA, the CDR3 is TGCGCCAGCAGCCCCCGTGAAGGCGGGAGGCTGAACAATGAGCAGTTCTTC.

This clonotype was counted a few times. This chain links TRBV5-1 with TRBJ2-1; 7 bases align to TRBD1. CDR1 and CDR2 (germline): SGHRS, YFSETQ. Trimming at V came to 4 bases and at J to 7 bases, leaving 14 bases not matched to a gene. The CDR3 contains 16 residues. In DNA, the CDR3 is TGCGCCAGCAGCCCTCCTCGGGACAGCCACGTGAATGAGCAGTTCTTC. Translating it yields CASSPPRDSHVNEQFF.

Notes on this clonotype: One end of the junction varies from germline; a read error may be responsible. The J gene is TRBJ2-1, the V gene TRBV20-1, with 10 bases lining up with TRBD1. The CDR3 has 15 residues. Looked up from germline, CDR1 is DFQATT and CDR2 is SNEGSKA (reference sequence). The CDR3 DNA is TGTAGTGCTAGCCCTAGGGACAGGGGAAGTTTTGAGCAGTTCTTC. Its translation: CSASPRDRGSFEQFF.

This clonotype has only a few counts. The chain recombines TRBV5-1 with TRBJ2-7, with a possible D match to TRBD2 (6 bases). Germline assignment: CDR1 SGHRS and CDR2 YFSETQ. The ends were cut back, 2 bases at V and 2 bases at J, with 14 bases in the middle. CDR3 length: 15 residues. This chain's CDR3 is CASSLFAGGAYEQYF. The CDR3 DNA follows: TGCGCCAGCAGCTTATTTGCTGGAGGGGCCTACGAGCAGTACTTC.

The chain has TRBV2 and TRBJ2-5, with D perhaps assigned TRBD1 or TRBD2 (5 bases each). This CDR3 has 14 residues. CDR1 and CDR2 (germline): SNHLY, FYNNEI. The V end lost 11 bases, the J end lost 1 base, and 17 bases lay between the germline ends. The CDR3 here is CAGKGTDFQETQYF. For the CDR3, the DNA is TGTGCCGGAAAGGGGACGGACTTCCAAGAGACCCAGTACTTC. The full variable domain, in which reference TRBV2 and TRBJ2-5 provide the parts outside the CDR3, is EPEVTQTPSHQVTQMGQEVILRCVPISNHLYFYWYRQILGQKVEFLVSFYNNEISEKSEIFDDQFSVERPDGSNFTLKIRSTKLEDSAMYFCAGKGTDFQETQYFGPGTRLLVL.

The chain combines TRBV9 with TRBJ1-1; the D is unclear. With 2 bases removed from V and 4 bases from J, the gap between germline ends came to 12 bases. The CDR3 has 14 amino acids. Germline V gene data show CDR1 as SGDLS and CDR2 as YYNGEE. The CDR3: CASSVGLVGTEAFF. The CDR3 bases are TGTGCCAGCAGCGTTGGTCTGGTGGGCACTGAAGCTTTCTTT. The full variable domain, with the rest looked up from reference TRBV9 and TRBJ1-1, is DSGVTQTPKHLITATGQRVTLRCSPRSGDLSVYWYQQSLDQGLQFLIQYYNGEERAKGNILERFSAQQFPDLHSELNLSSLELGDSALYFCASSVGLVGTEAFFGQGTRLTVV.

This clonotype was seen a handful of times. V gene TRBV5-1 combines with J gene TRBJ2-5; 10 bases match TRBD1. The DNA end favors TRBJ2-4, so the J call may be wrong. Germline loops: CDR1 SGHRS, CDR2 YFSETQ. This CDR3 has 16 residues. Written as DNA, the CDR3 is TGCGCCAGCAGCCCCCGGGACAGGGGTAACGTAAACATTCAGTACTTC. This sequence encodes CASSPRDRGNVNIQYF.

The chain is built from TRBV27 and TRBJ2-7; 10 nucleotides agree with TRBD2. V lost 1 base and J lost 0; bases outside the gene matches: 12. This CDR3 region has 19 residues. From germline, CDR1 is MNHEY and CDR2 SMNVEV (reference sequence). The chain's CDR3 is CASSLYSRLTSGSSYEQYF. CDR3 coding DNA: TGTGCCAGCAGTTTATATTCTCGGCTGACTAGCGGGTCCTCCTACGAGCAGTACTTC.

The J gene is TRBJ2-4, the V gene TRBV5-1; 8 bases are a match to TRBD1. The J call may be wrong; the DNA end is better matched by TRBJ2-7. Germline CDR1 and CDR2: SGHRS and YFSETQ. The CDR3 consists of 14 residues. The CDR3 coding sequence is TGCGCCAGCAGTCTGTGGGGACAGGTCGGCGAGCAGTACTTC. It specifies CASSLWGQVGEQYF.

This clonotype was detected only once. The gene calls are TRBV13 and TRBJ2-7, with TRBD1 matching over 9 bases. Germline lookup yields CDR1 PRHDT and CDR2 FYEKMQ (reference sequence). CDR3 length equals 16 residues. V lost 5 bases to trimming and J lost 4 bases; unmatched junction nucleotides: 12. CDR3 amino acids: CASSPTGQGKKYEQYF. CDR3 coding DNA: TGTGCCAGCAGCCCGACCGGACAGGGGAAGAAATACGAGCAGTACTTC.

This clonotype was found a few times. This chain uses TRBV5-1 with TRBJ2-5, with D possibly matching TRBD1 (6 bases). TRBJ2-7 explains the end of the DNA better; the J call may be wrong. The length of the CDR3 is 14 residues. In germline, CDR1 is SGHRS, CDR2 YFSETQ. CDR3 sequence reads: CASSVGQSTYEQYF. DNA of the CDR3: TGCGCCAGCAGCGTGGGACAATCAACCTACGAGCAGTACTTC.

The sample holds a few counts of this clonotype. The J gene is TRBJ1-5, the V gene TRBV25-1; maybe TRBD1 (5 bases). The CDR3 runs to 14 residues. The germline V gene encodes CDR1 MGHDK and CDR2 SYGVNS. Between the trimmed V and J ends, which lost 3 bases and 4 bases, there was a span of 10 bases. The CDR3, as DNA: TGTGCCAGCAGTGATGGGGGGAGGAATCAGCCCCAGCATTTT. It translates to CASSDGGRNQPQHF.

The J gene is TRBJ2-1, the V gene TRBV20-1; 12 nucleotides line up with TRBD2. Germline V gene sequence: CDR1 DFQATT, CDR2 SNEGSKA (reference sequence). The CDR3 runs to 17 residues. Trimming took 2 bases from V and 7 from J; bases not matched to a gene: 12. DNA for the CDR3: TGCAGTGCTAGAATATTCCGCCTAGCGGGAGGGTCAAATGAGCAGTTCTTC. Translation: CSARIFRLAGGSNEQFF.

The rearrangement uses TRBV30 and TRBJ2-1; D unclear. From germline, CDR1 is GTSNPN and CDR2 SVGIG (reference sequence). The CDR3 loop spans 14 amino acids. V was cut by 1 base and J by 6 bases, with 13 bases left in between. The chain's CDR3 is CAWSGIGSGNEQFF. Here the CDR3 DNA reads TGTGCCTGGAGTGGAATAGGGTCCGGCAATGAGCAGTTCTTC.

The chain carries TRBV20-1 and TRBJ2-5; D is perhaps TRBD1 or TRBD2 (7 bases each). The J call may be faulty, since TRBJ2-7 better matches the DNA end. Germline V CDR1 and CDR2: DFQATT, SNEGSKA (reference sequence). This CDR3 region has 15 residues. CDR3: CSARDPQGGIYEQYF. DNA of the CDR3: TGCAGTGCTAGAGATCCCCAGGGGGGGATCTACGAGCAGTACTTC.

The chain employs TRBV28 and TRBJ2-3; D not certain. Germline V gene lookup returns CDR1 MDHEN and CDR2 SYDVKM. The CDR3 extends over 15 amino acids. V shed 2 bases and J shed 14 bases, with 23 bases lying between them. This CDR3 is CASSLRGIQHRYAYF. In DNA form, the CDR3 reads TGTGCCAGCAGTTTACGTGGGATCCAGCACAGATACGCGTATTTT. Based on the CDR3 plus reference TRBV28 and TRBJ2-3, the full variable domain is DVKVTQSSRYLVKRTGEKVFLECVQDMDHENMFWYRQDPGLGLRLIYFSYDVKMKEKGDIPEGYSVSREKKERFSLILESASTNQTSMYLCASSLRGIQHRYAYFGPGTRLTVL.

This chain joins TRBV6-1 and TRBJ1-2; tentative D call: TRBD1 (6 bases). This CDR3 is built from 13 residues. Germline V gives CDR1 MNHNS, CDR2 SASEGT. The V end lost 8 bases, the J end lost 3 bases, and 13 bases lay between the germline ends. The CDR3 region has the DNA TGTGCCAGCGGCAGGGGCCGGGACTATGGCTACACCTTC. Translated: CASGRGRDYGYTF.

With respect to this clonotype: The junction departs from the called germline gene at one end, perhaps through a read error. The V call is TRBV7-2, the J call TRBJ2-1; maybe TRBD1 (5 bases). The CDR3 sequence is 15 residues long. Germline values: CDR1 SGHTA, CDR2 FQGNSA. CDR3 nucleotides: TGTGCCAGCAGCTTGGGCAGGGCCTCTTACAATGAGCGGTTCTTC. It codes for CASSLGRASYNERFF.

V usage is TRBV20-1 and J usage is TRBJ1-4; 11 nucleotides match TRBD1. Germline loops: CDR1 DFQATT, CDR2 SNEGSKA (reference sequence). The CDR3 has 15 residues. Trimming at V came to 2 bases and at J to 8 bases, leaving 7 bases not matched to a gene. CDR3 loop: CSARPRTGGLEKLFF. The CDR3 region has the DNA TGCAGTGCTAGACCTCGGACAGGGGGCTTGGAAAAACTGTTTTTT.

This clonotype was picked up a small number of times. The chain carries TRBV27 and TRBJ2-7, with D possibly TRBD2 on 5 matching bases. The CDR3 sequence is 14 residues long. Germline lookup yields CDR1 MNHEY and CDR2 SMNVEV (reference sequence). V gave up 5 bases and J gave up 7 bases, with 18 bases separating them. CDR3 protein: CASSPDIGSVEQYF. The CDR3 DNA sequence: TGTGCCAGCAGTCCGGATATAGGGAGTGTAGAGCAGTACTTC.

The chain has TRBV5-1 and TRBJ2-1, with TRBD1 matching over 8 bases. The CDR3 loop spans 15 amino acids. The trim removed 4 bases at V and 3 bases at J, leaving 6 bases unmatched. Germline V lookup: CDR1 SGHRS, CDR2 YFSETQ. This chain's CDR3 is CASSTRTGLYNEQFF. The CDR3 DNA reads TGCGCCAGCAGCACCCGGACAGGGCTCTACAATGAGCAGTTCTTC.

The chain's CDR3 is CASSYQPGGAGDTQYF. DNA for the CDR3: TGTGCCAGCAGCTATCAACCAGGAGGGGCGGGAGATACGCAGTATTTT. The chain recombines TRBV7-2 with TRBJ2-3; D is possibly TRBD2 (6 bases). This CDR3 spans 16 amino acids. Germline-derived CDR1 and CDR2 are SGHTA and FQGNSA. The germline V and J ends were trimmed by 4 bases and 5 bases, with 19 bases remaining between them.

The gene calls are TRBV7-9 and TRBJ1-2, with unresolved D. In germline, CDR1 is SEHNR, CDR2 FQNEAQ (reference sequence). The germline V and J ends were trimmed by 8 bases and 4 bases, with 14 bases remaining between them. The CDR3 is 13 residues long. The CDR3 spells CASSLSQAYGYTF. The CDR3 DNA reads as TGTGCCAGCTCTCTGTCGCAGGCCTATGGCTACACCTTC.